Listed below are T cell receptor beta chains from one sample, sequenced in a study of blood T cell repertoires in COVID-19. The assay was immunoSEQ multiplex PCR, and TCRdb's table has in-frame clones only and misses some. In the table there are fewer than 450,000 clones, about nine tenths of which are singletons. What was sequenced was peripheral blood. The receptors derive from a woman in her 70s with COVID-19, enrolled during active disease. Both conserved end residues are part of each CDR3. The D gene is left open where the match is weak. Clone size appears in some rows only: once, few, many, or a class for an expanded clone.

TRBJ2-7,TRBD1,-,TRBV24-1,TGTGCCACCAGTGATTCAGGGGGCATCCACGAGCAGTACTTC,CATSDSGGIHEQYF
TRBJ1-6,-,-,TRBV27,TGTGCCAGCAGTACCGGGACACTGAATTCACCCCTCCACTTT,CASSTGTLNSPLHF
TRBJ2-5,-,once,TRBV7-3,TGTGCCAGCAGCCCTTCCAGGGCTATCCCGGAGACCCAGTACTTC,CASSPSRAIPETQYF
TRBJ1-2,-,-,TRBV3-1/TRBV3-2,TGTGCCAGCAGCCAAGGTTACGGTGGTGGCTACACCTTC,CASSQGYGGGYTF
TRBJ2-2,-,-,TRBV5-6,TGTGCCAGCAGCTTTGCGCGTCCGCGGGGAATTAACACCGGGGAGCTGTTTTTT,CASSFARPRGINTGELFF
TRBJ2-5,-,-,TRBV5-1,TGCGCCAGCAGCTTGCAAGGGGCAGACGAGACCCAGTACTTC,CASSLQGADETQYF
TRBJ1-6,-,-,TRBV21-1,TGTGCCAGCAGCAATATCGAGCGGGGGGCGCTTTCACCCCTCCACTTT,CASSNIERGALSPLHF
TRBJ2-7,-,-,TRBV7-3,TGTGCCAGCAGCTCCACCGTCTCAGGCGAGCAGTACTTC,CASSSTVSGEQYF
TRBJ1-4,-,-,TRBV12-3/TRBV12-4,TGTGCCAGCAGTTTGTACAGGGATGAAAAACTGTTTTTT,CASSLYRDEKLFF
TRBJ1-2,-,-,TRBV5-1,TGCGCCAGCAGCTTGGGGCAACCTTTTTTAGACAATGGCTACACCTTC,CASSLGQPFLDNGYTF
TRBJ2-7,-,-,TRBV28,TGTGCCAGCAGTTTGGGCGGGAAATCCTACGAGCAGTACTTC,CASSLGGKSYEQYF
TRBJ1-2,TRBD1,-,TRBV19,TGTGCCAGTAGTGTAGCCGGGACAGCCACTGGCTACACCTTC,CASSVAGTATGYTF
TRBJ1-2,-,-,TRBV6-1,TGTGCCAGCAGTGAACAGGGGTGGGGCTACACCTTC,CASSEQGWGYTF
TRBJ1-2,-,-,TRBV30,TGTGCCTGGAGCAGGGGATACGGCTACACCTTC,CAWSRGYGYTF
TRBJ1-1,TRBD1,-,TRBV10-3,TGTGCCATCAGTGAGCCGGGACAGGGCTACACTGAAGCTTTCTTT,CAISEPGQGYTEAFF
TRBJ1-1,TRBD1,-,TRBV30,TGTGCCGAGGACAGGCCGAACACTGAAGCTTTCTTT,CAEDRPNTEAFF
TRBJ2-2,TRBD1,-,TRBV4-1,TGCGCCAGCAGCCCTCAGGTGGGGGGACAGGGGGACGACGGGGAGCTGTTTTTT,CASSPQVGGQGDDGELFF
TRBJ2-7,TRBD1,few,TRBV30,TGTGCCTGGAGACAGGGGGCTACCTACGAGCAGTACTTC,CAWRQGATYEQYF
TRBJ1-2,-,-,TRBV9,TGTGCCAGCAGCGCAGGGGTCAGTAGCTACACCTTC,CASSAGVSSYTF
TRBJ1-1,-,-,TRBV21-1,TGTGCCAGCAGCAAAGCTCCAGGGGCATATGGAGCTTTCTTT,CASSKAPGAYGAFF